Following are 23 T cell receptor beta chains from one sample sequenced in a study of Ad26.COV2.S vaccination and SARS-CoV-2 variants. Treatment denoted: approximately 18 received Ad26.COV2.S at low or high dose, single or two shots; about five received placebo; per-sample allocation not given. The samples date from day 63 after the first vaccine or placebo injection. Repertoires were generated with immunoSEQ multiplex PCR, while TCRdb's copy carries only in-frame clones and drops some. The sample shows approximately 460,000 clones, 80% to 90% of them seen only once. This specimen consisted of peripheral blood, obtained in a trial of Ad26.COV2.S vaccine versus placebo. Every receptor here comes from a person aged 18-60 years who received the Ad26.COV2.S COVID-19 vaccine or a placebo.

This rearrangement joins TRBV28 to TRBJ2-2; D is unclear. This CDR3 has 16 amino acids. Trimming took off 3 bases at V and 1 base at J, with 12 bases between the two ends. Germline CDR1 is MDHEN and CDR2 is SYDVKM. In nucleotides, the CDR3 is TGTGCCAGCAGTTTCCCCTCTCTAGGGAACACCGGGGAGCTGTTTTTT. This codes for CASSFPSLGNTGELFF.

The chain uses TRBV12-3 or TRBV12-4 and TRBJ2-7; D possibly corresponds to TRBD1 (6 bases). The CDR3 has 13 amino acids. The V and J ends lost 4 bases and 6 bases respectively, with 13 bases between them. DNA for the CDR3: TGTGCCAGCAGTTCCTTACAGGGTAGCGAGCAGTACTTC. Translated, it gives CASSSLQGSEQYF.

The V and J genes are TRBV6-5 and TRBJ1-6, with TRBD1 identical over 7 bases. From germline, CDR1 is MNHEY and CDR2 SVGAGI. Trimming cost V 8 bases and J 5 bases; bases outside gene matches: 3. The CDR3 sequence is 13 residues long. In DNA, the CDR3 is TGTGCCAGCTCGACAGGGAATAATTCACCCCTCCACTTT. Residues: CASSTGNNSPLHF.

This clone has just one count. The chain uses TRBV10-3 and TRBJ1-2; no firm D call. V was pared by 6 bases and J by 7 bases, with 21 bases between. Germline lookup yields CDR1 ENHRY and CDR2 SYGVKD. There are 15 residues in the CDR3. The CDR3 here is CAISLGPVTGGGYTF. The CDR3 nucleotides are TGTGCCATCAGCCTGGGTCCCGTAACGGGAGGTGGCTACACCTTC.

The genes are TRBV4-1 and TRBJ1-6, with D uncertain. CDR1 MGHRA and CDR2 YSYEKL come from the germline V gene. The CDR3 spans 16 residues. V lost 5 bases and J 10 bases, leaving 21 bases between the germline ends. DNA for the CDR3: TGCGCCAGCAGCTCCGAGGAGGCCTCCACGGGGTCACCCCTCCACTTT. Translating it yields CASSSEEASTGSPLHF.

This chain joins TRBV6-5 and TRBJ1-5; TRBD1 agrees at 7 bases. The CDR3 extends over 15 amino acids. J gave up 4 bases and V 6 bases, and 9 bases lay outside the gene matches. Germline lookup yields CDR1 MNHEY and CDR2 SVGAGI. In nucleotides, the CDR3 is TGTGCCAGCAGGCCTCCAGGGGGTAGGAATCAGCCCCAGCATTTT. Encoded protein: CASRPPGGRNQPQHF.

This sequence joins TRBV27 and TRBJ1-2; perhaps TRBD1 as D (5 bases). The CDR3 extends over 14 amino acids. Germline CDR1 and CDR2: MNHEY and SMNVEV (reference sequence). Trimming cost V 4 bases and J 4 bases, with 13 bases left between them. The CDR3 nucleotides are TGTGCCAGCAGTTCGGGGGGGAGAGGCTATGGCTACACCTTC. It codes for CASSSGGRGYGYTF.

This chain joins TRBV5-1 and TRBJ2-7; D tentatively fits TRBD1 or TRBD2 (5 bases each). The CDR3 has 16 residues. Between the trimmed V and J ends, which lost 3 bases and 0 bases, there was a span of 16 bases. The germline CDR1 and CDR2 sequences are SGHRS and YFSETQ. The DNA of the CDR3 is TGCGCCAGCAGCTCCCTGGGGAGTGGGGCCTCCTACGAGCAGTACTTC. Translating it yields CASSSLGSGASYEQYF.

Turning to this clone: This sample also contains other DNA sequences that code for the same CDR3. As DNA, the CDR3 is TGCAGTGCTAACAGGGCCTACGAGCAGTACTTC. Protein: CSANRAYEQYF. The rearrangement links TRBV20-1 to TRBJ2-7, with TRBD1 as a possible D gene (6 bases). V was shortened by 4 bases and J by 2 bases, with 6 bases between the two germline ends. The CDR3 has 11 amino acids. The germline gives CDR1 DFQATT, CDR2 SNEGSKA (reference sequence).

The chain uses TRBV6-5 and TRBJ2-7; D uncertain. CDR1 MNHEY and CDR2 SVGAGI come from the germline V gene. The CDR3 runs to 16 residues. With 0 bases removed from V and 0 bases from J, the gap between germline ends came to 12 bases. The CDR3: CASSYSILDRSYEQYF. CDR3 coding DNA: TGTGCCAGCAGTTACTCGATCCTGGACCGCTCCTACGAGCAGTACTTC.

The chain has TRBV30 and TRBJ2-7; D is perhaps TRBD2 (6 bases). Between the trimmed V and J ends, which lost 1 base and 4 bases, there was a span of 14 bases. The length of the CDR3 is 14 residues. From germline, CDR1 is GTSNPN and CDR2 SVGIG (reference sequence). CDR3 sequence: CAWSALGGGYEQYF. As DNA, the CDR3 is TGTGCCTGGAGTGCCCTAGGCGGAGGGTACGAGCAGTACTTC. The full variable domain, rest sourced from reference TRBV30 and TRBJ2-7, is SQTIHQWPATLVQPVGSPLSLECTVEGTSNPNLYWYRQAAGRGLQLLFYSVGIGQISSEVPQNLSASRPQDRQFILSSKKLLLSDSGFYLCAWSALGGGYEQYFGPGTRLTVT.

The CDR3 region is CARGHPGNTIYF. Written as DNA, the CDR3 is TGTGCCAGGGGACATCCTGGAAACACCATATATTTT. The V call is TRBV2, the J call TRBJ1-3, with a weak D call TRBD1 (6 bases). Germline CDR1 is SNHLY and CDR2 is FYNNEI. With 9 bases removed from V and 2 bases from J, the gap between germline ends came to 8 bases. The CDR3 covers 12 residues.

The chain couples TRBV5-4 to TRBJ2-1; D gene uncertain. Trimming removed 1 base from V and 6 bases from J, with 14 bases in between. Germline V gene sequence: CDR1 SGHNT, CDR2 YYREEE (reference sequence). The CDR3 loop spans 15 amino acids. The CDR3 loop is CASSLFLHQANEQFF. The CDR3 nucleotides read TGTGCCAGCAGCTTGTTTTTGCATCAGGCCAATGAGCAGTTCTTC.

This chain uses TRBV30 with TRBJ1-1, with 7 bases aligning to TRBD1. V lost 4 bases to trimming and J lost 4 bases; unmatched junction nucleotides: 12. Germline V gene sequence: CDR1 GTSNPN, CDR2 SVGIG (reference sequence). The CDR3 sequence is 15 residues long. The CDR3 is CAWKVEGASSTEAFF. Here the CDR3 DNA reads TGTGCCTGGAAGGTGGAGGGGGCGTCGAGCACTGAAGCTTTCTTT.

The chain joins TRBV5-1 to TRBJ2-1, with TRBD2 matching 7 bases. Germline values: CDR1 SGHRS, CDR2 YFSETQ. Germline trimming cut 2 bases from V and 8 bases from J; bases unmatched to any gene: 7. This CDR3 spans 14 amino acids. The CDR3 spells CASSLRTSLDEQFF. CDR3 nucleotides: TGCGCCAGCAGCTTAAGGACTAGTTTAGATGAGCAGTTCTTC.

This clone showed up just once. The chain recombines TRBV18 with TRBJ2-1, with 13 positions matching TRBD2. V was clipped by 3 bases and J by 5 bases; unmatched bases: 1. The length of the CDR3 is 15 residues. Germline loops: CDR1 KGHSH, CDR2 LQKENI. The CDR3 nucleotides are TGTGCCAGCTCACCGACTAGCGGGGGGAACAATGAGCAGTTCTTC. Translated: CASSPTSGGNNEQFF.

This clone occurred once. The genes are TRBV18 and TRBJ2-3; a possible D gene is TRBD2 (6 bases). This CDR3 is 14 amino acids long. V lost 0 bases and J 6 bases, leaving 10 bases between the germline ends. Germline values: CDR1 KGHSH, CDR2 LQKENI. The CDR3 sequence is CASSPPGSADTQYF. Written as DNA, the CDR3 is TGTGCCAGCTCACCACCCGGGAGCGCGGATACGCAGTATTTT.

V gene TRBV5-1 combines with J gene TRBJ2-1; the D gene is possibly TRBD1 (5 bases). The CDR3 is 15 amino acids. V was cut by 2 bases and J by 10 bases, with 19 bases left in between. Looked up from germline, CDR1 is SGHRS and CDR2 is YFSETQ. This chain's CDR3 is CASSFAPGSGEEQFF. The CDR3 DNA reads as TGCGCCAGCAGCTTCGCGCCAGGGTCGGGCGAGGAGCAGTTCTTC.

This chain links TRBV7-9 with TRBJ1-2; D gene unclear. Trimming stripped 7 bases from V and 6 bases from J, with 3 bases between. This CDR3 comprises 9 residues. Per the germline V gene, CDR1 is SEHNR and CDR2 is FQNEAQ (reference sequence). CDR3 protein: CASNDGYTF. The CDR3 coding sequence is TGTGCCAGCAATGATGGCTACACCTTC.

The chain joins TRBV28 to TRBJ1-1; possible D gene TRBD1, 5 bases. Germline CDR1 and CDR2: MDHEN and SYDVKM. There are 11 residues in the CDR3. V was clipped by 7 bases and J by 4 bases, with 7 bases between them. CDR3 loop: CASMQGTEAFF. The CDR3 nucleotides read TGTGCCAGCATGCAGGGCACTGAAGCTTTCTTT.

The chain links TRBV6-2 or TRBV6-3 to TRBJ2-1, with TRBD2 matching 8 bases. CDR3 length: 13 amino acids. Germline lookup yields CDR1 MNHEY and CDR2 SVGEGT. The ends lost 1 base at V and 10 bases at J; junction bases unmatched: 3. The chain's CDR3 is CASSYLASGEQFF. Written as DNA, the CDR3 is TGTGCCAGCAGTTACTTGGCTAGCGGGGAGCAGTTCTTC.

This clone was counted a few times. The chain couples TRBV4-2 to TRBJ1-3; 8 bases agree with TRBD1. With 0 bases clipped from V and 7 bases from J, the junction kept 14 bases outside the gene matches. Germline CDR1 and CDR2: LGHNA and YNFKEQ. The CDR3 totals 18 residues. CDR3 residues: CASSQDHRDRSLRNTIYF. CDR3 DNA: TGTGCCAGCAGCCAAGACCACCGGGACAGGTCCCTCCGGAACACCATATATTTT.

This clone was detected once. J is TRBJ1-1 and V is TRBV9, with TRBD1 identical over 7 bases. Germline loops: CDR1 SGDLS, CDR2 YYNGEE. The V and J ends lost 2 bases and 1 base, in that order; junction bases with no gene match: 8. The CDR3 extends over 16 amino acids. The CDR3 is CASSVGVAGGNTEAFF. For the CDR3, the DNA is TGTGCCAGCAGCGTCGGAGTGGCAGGGGGGAACACTGAAGCTTTCTTT.